These 20 T cell receptor beta chains came from one sample sequenced in a study of blood T cells in healthy people across ages. Sample-barcoded 5' priming and a J-beta primer mix drove a second PCR of roughly 6 to 12 cycles. TCRdb called the 5' RACE reads again in MiXCR, with one record for every CDR3 protein. The repertoire has some 880,000 distinct CDR3 sequences, under 40% of them found once; the top ten carry about an eighth. Sequenced sample: blood. These TCRs come from a man aged 18 to 30 in good health.

This chain's CDR3 is CASSFSGTNTEAFF. In nucleotides, the CDR3 is TGTGCCAGCAGCTTTTCAGGGACCAACACTGAAGCTTTCTTT. This sequence joins TRBV7-2 and TRBJ1-1, with D tentatively TRBD1 (5 bases). Trimming stripped 3 bases from V and 2 bases from J, with 10 bases between. CDR1 SGHTA and CDR2 FQGNSA come from the germline V gene. The CDR3 sequence is 14 residues long.

In the case of this clonotype: A much larger clonotype is one base distant, so this may be a read error. The V call is TRBV10-3, the J call TRBJ2-3; no reliable D call. CDR1 and CDR2 from the germline V gene are ENHRY and SYGVKD. The CDR3 spans 13 residues. For the CDR3, the DNA is TGTGCCATCAGTCAGACCGGCGGAGATACGCAGTGTTTT. Encoded protein: CAISQTGGDTQCF.

In this sample, this clonotype turned up many times. The gene calls are TRBV29-1 and TRBJ2-7, with a tentative D call TRBD2 (5 bases). Germline CDR1 SQVTM, CDR2 ANQGSEA. Trimming pared 3 bases from V and 0 bases from J, leaving 6 bases between. The CDR3 covers 12 residues. CDR3 DNA sequence: TGCAGCGTTGACGAGGGCTCCTACGAGCAGTACTTC. Translation: CSVDEGSYEQYF.

The chain employs TRBV29-1 and TRBJ2-5; D remains unclear. From germline, CDR1 is SQVTM and CDR2 ANQGSEA. The V end was cut by 3 bases, the J end by 3 bases, with 2 bases between. This CDR3 has 10 amino acids. The CDR3 sequence: CSVEKETQYF. CDR3 bases: TGCAGCGTTGAGAAAGAGACCCAGTACTTC.

Comments on this clonotype: Being one base from a much bigger clone, this may be a read error. In nucleotides, the CDR3 is TGCGCCGGCAGCCAAGATAGTCTAGCGGGACCGGAAGATACGCAGTATTTT. The encoded protein is CAGSQDSLAGPEDTQYF. The rearrangement links TRBV4-3 to TRBJ2-3; TRBD2 agrees at 9 bases. Looked up from germline, CDR1 is LGHNA and CDR2 is YSLEER. CDR3 length: 17 amino acids.

To note about this clonotype: Germline and junction disagree at one end, which may indicate a read error. The chain has TRBV11-2 and TRBJ2-5, with D tentatively TRBD2 (5 bases). CDR1 is SGHAT and CDR2 is FQNNGV in the germline V gene. This CDR3 has 15 amino acids. Here the CDR3 reads CANSLDGGEIETQYF. The CDR3 bases are TGTGCCAACAGCTTAGATGGTGGGGAGATAGAGACCCAGTACTTC.

The sample holds a few counts of this clonotype. The chain has TRBV20-1 and TRBJ2-5, with 7 bases fitting TRBD1. V lost 3 bases, J lost 3 bases, and 7 bases stayed unmatched. This CDR3 region has 14 residues. Germline lookup yields CDR1 DFQATT and CDR2 SNEGSKA (reference sequence). The CDR3 nucleotides read TGCAGTGCTAGGCGGACAGGAACTAAAGAGACCCAGTACTTC. Translation gives CSARRTGTKETQYF.

There are a few counts of this clonotype. The chain is built from TRBV4-3 and TRBJ1-4; D is ambiguous. The V end was cut by 0 bases, the J end by 0 bases, with 14 bases between. This CDR3 comprises 18 residues. Germline CDR1 LGHNA, CDR2 YSLEER. Here the CDR3 reads CASSQDLQVIATNEKLFF. DNA for the CDR3: TGCGCCAGCAGCCAAGATCTCCAGGTGATAGCAACTAATGAAAAACTGTTTTTT.

This clonotype was seen only once. This may stem from a read error, because a much larger clone lies one nucleotide away. The V and J genes are TRBV28 and TRBJ2-1; D might be TRBD1 or TRBD2, each matching 6 bases. Germline values: CDR1 MDHEN, CDR2 SYDVKM. The CDR3 is made up of 14 amino acids. In nucleotides, the CDR3 is TGTGCCAGCAACGGGGGCCGGGCCTACAATGAGCAGTTATTC. Translation gives CASNGGRAYNEQLF.

This chain links TRBV4-2 with TRBJ1-3; D might be TRBD1 (5 bases). CDR1 and CDR2 (germline): LGHNA, YNFKEQ. The CDR3 consists of 15 residues. The V gene lost 4 bases and the J gene lost 4 bases, with 14 bases spanning the gap. The CDR3: CASSLEVGTGNTIYF. DNA for the CDR3: TGTGCCAGCAGCCTTGAGGTGGGGACGGGAAACACCATATATTTT.

Concerning this clonotype itself: Just one base apart from a much larger clone, this may be a read error. This chain joins TRBV4-3 and TRBJ2-1; D unclear. The CDR3 covers 13 residues. V was cut by 0 bases and J by 6 bases, with 6 bases left in between. Germline V gene sequence: CDR1 LGHNA, CDR2 YSLEER. This CDR3 is CASSQEQSNEQFF. CDR3 DNA sequence: TGCGCCAGCAGCCAAGAACAATCCAATGAGCAGTTCTTC.

The table lists this clonotype with a few counts. V and J are TRBV7-2 and TRBJ2-3; unclear D gene. The length of the CDR3 is 12 residues. V shed 5 bases and J shed 10 bases, with 13 bases lying between them. CDR1 and CDR2 from the germline V gene are SGHTA and FQGNSA. CDR3 sequence (DNA): TGTGCCAGCAGCGCCCGACGGGCACCGCAGTATTTT. This sequence encodes CASSARRAPQYF.

In the case of this clonotype: A much larger clone lies one base from this, so it may be a read error. The chain recombines TRBV12-3 or TRBV12-4 with TRBJ1-1; D is undetermined. The CDR3 loop spans 15 amino acids. CDR3 DNA sequence: TGTGCCAGCAGACCGACCCCTACAGCGAACACTGAAGTTTTCTTT. Encoded protein: CASRPTPTANTEVFF.

The chain has TRBV4-3 and TRBJ2-7; TRBD1 matches 8 bases. The CDR3 is made up of 17 amino acids. CDR1 LGHNA and CDR2 YSLEER come from the germline V gene. The ends lost 2 bases at V and 7 bases at J; junction bases unmatched: 16. In nucleotides, the CDR3 is TGCGCCAGCAGCCAACCCAGGGGGCGACCCCTACTCAATGAGCAGTACTTC. Translated: CASSQPRGRPLLNEQYF.

The rearrangement links TRBV20-1 to TRBJ2-1; 15 positions agree with TRBD2. CDR3 length: 19 amino acids. In germline, CDR1 is DFQATT, CDR2 SNEGSKA (reference sequence). V lost 0 bases and J lost 0; bases outside the gene matches: 6. The CDR3 DNA reads TGCAGTGCTAGAGATGGGACTAGCGGGGGGTATAGCTCCTACAATGAGCAGTTCTTC. Amino acids: CSARDGTSGGYSSYNEQFF.

Ten or more counts support this clonotype. The chain combines TRBV4-3 with TRBJ2-1; a weak D match, TRBD2 (6 bases). The CDR3 is 16 residues long. V was shortened by 0 bases and J by 9 bases, with 18 bases between the two germline ends. CDR1 and CDR2 from the germline V gene are LGHNA and YSLEER. The CDR3 reads CASSQDIGWAEGEQFF. The CDR3 nucleotides are TGCGCCAGCAGCCAAGATATTGGATGGGCGGAGGGTGAGCAGTTCTTC.

The V gene is TRBV6-4, the J gene TRBJ2-1; no definite D call. Looked up from germline, CDR1 is MRHNA and CDR2 is SNTAGT. The V and J ends lost 7 bases and 0 bases respectively, with 13 bases between them. The CDR3 loop spans 15 amino acids. The DNA of the CDR3 is TGTGCCAGCACTGAACGGCACAGCTCCTACAATGAGCAGTTCTTC. Its protein product is CASTERHSSYNEQFF.

Only a few counts were recorded for this clonotype. The chain combines TRBV4-1 with TRBJ2-7, with D perhaps assigned TRBD1 or TRBD2 (5 bases each). Matching the DNA end better, TRBJ2-5 makes the J call doubtful. The CDR3 is 15 residues long. From germline, CDR1 is MGHRA and CDR2 YSYEKL. This CDR3 is CASSQVTGAGETQYF. The DNA of the CDR3 is TGCGCCAGCAGCCAAGTTACCGGGGCAGGTGAGACCCAGTACTTC.

V is TRBV7-2 and J is TRBJ2-1; D assignment may be TRBD1 or TRBD2 (6 bases each). The CDR3 extends over 14 amino acids. Germline CDR1 SGHTA, CDR2 FQGNSA. Between the trimmed V and J ends, which lost 5 bases and 8 bases, there was a span of 16 bases. The CDR3 is CASSVEGGGYEQFF. The CDR3 nucleotides read TGTGCCAGCAGCGTAGAGGGGGGCGGGTATGAGCAGTTCTTC.

Only one count was recorded for this clonotype. This sequence joins TRBV7-9 and TRBJ1-1, with D possibly being TRBD1 (6 bases). The V gene lost 2 bases and the J gene lost 6 bases, with 16 bases spanning the gap. CDR3 length: 15 residues. Germline-derived CDR1 and CDR2 are SEHNR and FQNEAQ (reference sequence). This chain's CDR3 is CASSLSGEGGSEAFF. CDR3 nucleotide sequence: TGTGCCAGCAGCTTATCAGGGGAGGGGGGCTCTGAAGCTTTCTTT.